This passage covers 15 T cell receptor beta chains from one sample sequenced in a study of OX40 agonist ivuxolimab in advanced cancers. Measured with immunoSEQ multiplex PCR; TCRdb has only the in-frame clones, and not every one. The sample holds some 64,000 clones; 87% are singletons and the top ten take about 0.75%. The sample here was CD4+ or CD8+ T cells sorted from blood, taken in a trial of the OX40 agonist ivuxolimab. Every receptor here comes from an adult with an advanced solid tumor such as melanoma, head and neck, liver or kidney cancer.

In nucleotides, the CDR3 is TGCGCCAGCAGCTTTCAGGGTGATGGCTACACCTTC. The encoded protein is CASSFQGDGYTF. V gene TRBV5-1 combines with J gene TRBJ1-2; TRBD1 is a possible D gene (5 bases). Germline loops: CDR1 SGHRS, CDR2 YFSETQ. V shed 2 bases and J shed 6 bases, with 8 bases lying between them. CDR3 length: 12 residues.

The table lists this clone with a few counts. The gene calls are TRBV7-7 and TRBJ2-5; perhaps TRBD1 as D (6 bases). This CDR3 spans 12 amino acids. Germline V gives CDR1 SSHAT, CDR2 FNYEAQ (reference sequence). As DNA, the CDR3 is TGTGCTAGCTCGACAGGAAAAGAGACCCAGTACTTC. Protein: CASSTGKETQYF. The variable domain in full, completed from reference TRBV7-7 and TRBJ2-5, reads GAGVSQSPRYKVTKRGQDVTLRCDPISSHATLYWYQQALGQGPEFLTYFNYEAQPDKSGLPSDRFSAERPEGSISTLTIQRTEQRDSAMYRCASSTGKETQYFGPGTRLLVL.

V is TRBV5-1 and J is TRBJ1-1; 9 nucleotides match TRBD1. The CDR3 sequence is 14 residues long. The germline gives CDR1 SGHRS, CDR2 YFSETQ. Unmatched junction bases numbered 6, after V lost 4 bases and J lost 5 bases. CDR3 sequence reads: CASSVTGGRTEAFF. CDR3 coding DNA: TGCGCCAGCAGCGTAACAGGGGGCCGTACTGAAGCTTTCTTT. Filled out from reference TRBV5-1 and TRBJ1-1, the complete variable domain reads KAGVTQTPRYLIKTRGQQVTLSCSPISGHRSVSWYQQTPGQGLQFLFEYFSETQRNKGNFPGRFSGRQFSNSRSEMNVSTLELGDSALYLCASSVTGGRTEAFFGQGTRLTVV.

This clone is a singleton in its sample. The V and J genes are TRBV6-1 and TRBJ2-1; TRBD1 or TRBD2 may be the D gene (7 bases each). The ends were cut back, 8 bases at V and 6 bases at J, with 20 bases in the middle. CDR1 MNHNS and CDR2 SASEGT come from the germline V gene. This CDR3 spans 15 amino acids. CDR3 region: CASAPGGGDGNEQFF. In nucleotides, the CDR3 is TGTGCCAGCGCCCCAGGGGGAGGGGACGGCAATGAGCAGTTCTTC.

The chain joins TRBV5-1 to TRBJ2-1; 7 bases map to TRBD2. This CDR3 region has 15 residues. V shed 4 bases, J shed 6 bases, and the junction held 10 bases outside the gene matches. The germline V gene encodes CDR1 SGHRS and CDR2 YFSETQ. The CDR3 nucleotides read TGCGCCAGCAGCCCCTCCAGCGGGGAACTCAATGAGCAGTTCTTC. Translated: CASSPSSGELNEQFF.

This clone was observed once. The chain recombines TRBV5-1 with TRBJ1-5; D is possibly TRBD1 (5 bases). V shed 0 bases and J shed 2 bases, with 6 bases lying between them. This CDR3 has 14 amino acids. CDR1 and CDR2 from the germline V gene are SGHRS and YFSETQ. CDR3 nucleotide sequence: TGCGCCAGCAGCTTGGAGGGGCGCAATCAGCCCCAGCATTTT. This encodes CASSLEGRNQPQHF. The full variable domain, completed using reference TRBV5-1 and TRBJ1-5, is KAGVTQTPRYLIKTRGQQVTLSCSPISGHRSVSWYQQTPGQGLQFLFEYFSETQRNKGNFPGRFSGRQFSNSRSEMNVSTLELGDSALYLCASSLEGRNQPQHFGDGTRLSIL.

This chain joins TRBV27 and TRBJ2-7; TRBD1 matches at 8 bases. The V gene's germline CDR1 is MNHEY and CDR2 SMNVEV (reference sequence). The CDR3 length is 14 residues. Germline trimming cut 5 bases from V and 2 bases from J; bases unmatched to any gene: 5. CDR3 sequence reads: CASSLRQGTYEQYF. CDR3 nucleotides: TGTGCCAGCAGTCTCCGACAGGGGACCTACGAGCAGTACTTC.

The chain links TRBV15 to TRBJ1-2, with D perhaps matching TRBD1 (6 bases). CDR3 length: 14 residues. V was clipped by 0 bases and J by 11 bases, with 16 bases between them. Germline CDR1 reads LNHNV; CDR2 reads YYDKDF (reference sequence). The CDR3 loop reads CATSRDITGNMYTF. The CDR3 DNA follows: TGTGCCACCAGCAGAGACATCACAGGGAATATGTACACCTTC.

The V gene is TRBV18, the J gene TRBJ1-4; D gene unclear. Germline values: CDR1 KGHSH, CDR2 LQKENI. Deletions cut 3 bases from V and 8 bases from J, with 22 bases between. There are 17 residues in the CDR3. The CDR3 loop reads CASSPYSVGLWEEKLFF. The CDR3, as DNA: TGTGCCAGCTCACCCTACTCGGTAGGACTCTGGGAGGAAAAACTGTTTTTT.

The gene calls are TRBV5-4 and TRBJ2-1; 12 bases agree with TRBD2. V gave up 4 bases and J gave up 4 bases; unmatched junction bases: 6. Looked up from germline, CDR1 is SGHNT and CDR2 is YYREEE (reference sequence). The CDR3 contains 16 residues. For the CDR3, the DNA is TGTGCCAGCAGCCCACTACTAGCGGGAGGTTACAATGAGCAGTTCTTC. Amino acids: CASSPLLAGGYNEQFF.

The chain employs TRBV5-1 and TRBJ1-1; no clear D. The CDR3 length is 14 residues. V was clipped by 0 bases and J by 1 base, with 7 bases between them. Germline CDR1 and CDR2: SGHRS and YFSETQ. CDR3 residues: CASSLGHKNTEAFF. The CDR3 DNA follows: TGCGCCAGCAGCTTGGGACATAAGAACACTGAAGCTTTCTTT.

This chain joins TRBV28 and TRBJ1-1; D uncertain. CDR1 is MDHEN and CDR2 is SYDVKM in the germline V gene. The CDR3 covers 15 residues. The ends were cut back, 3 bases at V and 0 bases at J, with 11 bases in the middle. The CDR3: CASSFRPIMNTEAFF. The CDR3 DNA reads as TGTGCCAGCAGTTTCCGACCTATTATGAACACTGAAGCTTTCTTT.

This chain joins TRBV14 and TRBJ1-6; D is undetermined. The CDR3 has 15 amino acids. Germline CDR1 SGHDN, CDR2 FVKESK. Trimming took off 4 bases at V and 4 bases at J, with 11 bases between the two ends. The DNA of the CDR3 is TGTGCCAGCAGCCCTCAGGCTCTATATAATTCACCCCTCCACTTT. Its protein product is CASSPQALYNSPLHF.

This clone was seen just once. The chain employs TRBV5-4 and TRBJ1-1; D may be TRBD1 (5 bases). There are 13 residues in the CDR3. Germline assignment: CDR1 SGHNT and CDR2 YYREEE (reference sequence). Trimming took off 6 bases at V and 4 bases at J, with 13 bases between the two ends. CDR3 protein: CASTPRGRTEAFF. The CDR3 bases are TGTGCCAGCACTCCTAGGGGCCGCACTGAAGCTTTCTTT.

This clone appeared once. CDR3 sequence (DNA): TGTGCTAGTGGTTTGGTAACTGAAAAACTGTTTTTT. It translates to CASGLVTEKLFF. This chain connects TRBV12-5 to TRBJ1-4; D remains ambiguous. The CDR3 sequence is 12 residues long. Trimming shortened V by 0 bases and J by 7 bases, and 3 bases separated the two germline ends. The germline CDR1 and CDR2 sequences are LGHNT and FRNRAP.